This T cell receptor (beta chain) was captured by sequencing in a study of T cells after yellow fever vaccination. TCR cDNA, made by 5'RACE template switching, carried an added universal primer site and UMIs. TCRdb used MiXCR to reprocess the 5' RACE reads, holding one entry per CDR3 protein. The sample includes 300,000 to 400,000 distinct CDR3 sequences, about 6.2% seen only once; the top ten take approximately 16%. This clonotype was counted only a few times. V dropped 6 bases and J dropped 5; count of bases not matched to a gene: 13. CDR3 length equals 16 residues. The sample consisted of PBMCs, taken 5 days after the yellow fever booster vaccination. The receptor's source is a man younger than 40 who received the YFV17D yellow fever vaccine. This chain uses TRBV12-3 or TRBV12-4 with TRBJ2-1, with 7 bases aligning to TRBD1. CDR3: CASRKGGGLLNNEQFF. In nucleotides, the CDR3 is TGTGCCAGCAGGAAAGGGGGCGGGCTGTTGAACAATGAGCAGTTCTTC.